The 17 T cell receptor beta chains below come from one sample, sequenced in a study of blood T cell repertoires in COVID-19. The protocol was immunoSEQ multiplex PCR, while the TCRdb copy is restricted to in-frame clones and leaves out a portion. The sample lists about 140,000 clones, 70% to 80% occurring once. The sample taken for sequencing was peripheral blood. The receptors derive from a man in his 60s with acute or convalescent COVID-19.

The V and J genes are TRBV7-9 and TRBJ2-5; 10 nucleotides agree with TRBD1. The CDR3 has 15 amino acids. Germline values: CDR1 SEHNR, CDR2 FQNEAQ (reference sequence). V lost 6 bases, J lost 2 bases, and 6 bases stayed unmatched. CDR3 residues: CASSIGTGVQETQYF. Written as DNA, the CDR3 is TGTGCCAGCAGTATCGGGACAGGGGTTCAAGAGACCCAGTACTTC.

This chain connects TRBV30 to TRBJ1-2; perhaps TRBD1 as D (6 bases). V was clipped by 1 base and J by 3 bases, with 9 bases between them. The V gene's germline CDR1 is GTSNPN and CDR2 SVGIG (reference sequence). The CDR3 runs to 13 residues. CDR3 region: CAWSADSYYGYTF. The CDR3 DNA is TGTGCCTGGAGTGCGGACAGCTACTATGGCTACACCTTC.

This clone has only a few counts. The chain uses TRBV3-1 (or the pseudogene TRBV3-2) and TRBJ1-2; 10 bases align to TRBD1. Germline lookup yields CDR1 LGHDT and CDR2 YNNKEL (reference sequence). The CDR3 consists of 14 residues. V lost 1 base, J lost 7 bases, and 3 bases stayed unmatched. The CDR3 sequence: CASSQGQGASGYTF. As DNA, the CDR3 is TGTGCCAGCAGCCAAGGACAGGGGGCTAGTGGCTACACCTTC.

V usage is TRBV7-2 and J usage is TRBJ1-2; tentatively, D is TRBD1 (5 bases). V lost 7 bases and J 5 bases, leaving 17 bases between the germline ends. The CDR3 is 14 residues long. Looked up from germline, CDR1 is SGHTA and CDR2 is FQGNSA. CDR3 in amino acids: CASTDSQTVYGYTF. The CDR3 coding sequence is TGTGCCAGCACCGACAGCCAGACAGTATATGGCTACACCTTC. Filled out from reference TRBV7-2 and TRBJ1-2, the complete variable domain reads GAGVSQSPSNKVTEKGKDVELRCDPISGHTALYWYRQSLGQGLEFLIYFQGNSAPDKSGLPSDRFSAERTGGSVSTLTIQRTQQEDSAVYLCASTDSQTVYGYTFGSGTRLTVV.

The chain employs TRBV5-4 and TRBJ1-1; no definite D call. The germline V and J ends were trimmed by 0 bases and 8 bases, with 17 bases remaining between them. Germline V CDR1 and CDR2: SGHNT, YYREEE (reference sequence). The CDR3 is 15 residues long. The CDR3 region has the DNA TGTGCCAGCAGCTTGGACAGAAACCCCCCTTCCGAAGCTTTCTTT. Protein product: CASSLDRNPPSEAFF.

The chain couples TRBV6-2 or TRBV6-3 to TRBJ2-1; weak D call: TRBD2 (5 bases). The length of the CDR3 is 15 residues. V lost 5 bases, J lost 9 bases, and 20 bases lay in between. Germline V gives CDR1 MNHEY, CDR2 SVGEGT. DNA of the CDR3: TGTGCCAGCAGTCTCCGGGGTGAGACGGTTGGTGAGCAGTTCTTC. It translates to CASSLRGETVGEQFF.

This clone was observed a handful of times. The V call is TRBV3-1 (or the pseudogene TRBV3-2), the J call TRBJ1-3; TRBD1 is a possible D gene (5 bases). Trimming left V 4 bases short and J 4 bases short, with 8 bases between. CDR1 is LGHDT, CDR2 YNNKEL, per germline (reference sequence). The CDR3 sequence is 13 residues long. CDR3 region: CASSPQAGNTIYF. CDR3 coding DNA: TGTGCCAGCAGCCCACAGGCGGGAAACACCATATATTTT.

This clone has just a few counts. The chain is built from TRBV4-1 and TRBJ1-1; 9 nucleotides agree with TRBD1. The germline CDR1 and CDR2 sequences are MGHRA and YSYEKL. The ends lost 5 bases at V and 6 bases at J; junction bases unmatched: 13. The CDR3 is 16 amino acids. CDR3 protein: CASSLTTGGPIPEAFF. Here the CDR3 DNA reads TGCGCCAGCAGCTTAACGACAGGGGGTCCCATCCCTGAAGCTTTCTTT.

The chain links TRBV28 to TRBJ1-3, with unresolved D. The CDR3 consists of 16 residues. V gave up 8 bases and J gave up 0 bases, with 17 bases separating them. Looked up from germline, CDR1 is MDHEN and CDR2 is SYDVKM. As DNA, the CDR3 is TGTGCCAGCGGACTAAGAGGACTTAACTCTGGAAACACCATATATTTT. It yields the protein CASGLRGLNSGNTIYF.

V gene TRBV3-1 (or the pseudogene TRBV3-2) combines with J gene TRBJ2-7; TRBD1 agrees at 8 bases. Germline CDR1 and CDR2: LGHDT and YNNKEL (reference sequence). The length of the CDR3 is 14 residues. J was trimmed by 8 bases and V by 4 bases; bases with no gene match: 10. The CDR3 DNA follows: TGTGCCAGCAGCCGACCCGGGACAGGTGAAAAGCAGTACTTC. Translating gives CASSRPGTGEKQYF.

The J gene is TRBJ2-3, the V gene TRBV29-1; 9 bases align to TRBD1. The germline CDR1 and CDR2 sequences are SQVTM and ANQGSEA. The J segment lost 6 bases and the V segment lost 5 bases, leaving 6 bases of the junction unmatched. The CDR3 spans 13 residues. For the CDR3, the DNA is TGCAGCGTTAAACAGGGGGCGGCGGATACGCAGTATTTT. Amino acid sequence: CSVKQGAADTQYF.

This sequence joins TRBV12-1 and TRBJ2-2; the table's D call of TRBD2 was not tested on the DNA. TRBV12-1 is a pseudogene segment. The CDR3 sequence is 11 residues long. CDR3 nucleotide sequence: TGTGCCAGCACCATCCACTGGGAGCTGTTTTTT. Its translation is CASTIHWELFF.

CDR3 DNA sequence: TGTGCCAGCAGCTTAGAGACAGGGACAAACACCGGGGAGCTGTTTTTT. Encoded protein: CASSLETGTNTGELFF. V usage is TRBV7-6 and J usage is TRBJ2-2; TRBD1 agrees at 7 bases. CDR1 is SGHVS and CDR2 is FNYEAQ in the germline V gene. This CDR3 has 16 amino acids. V was pared by 1 base and J by 2 bases, with 4 bases of the junction left unmatched. Filled out from reference TRBV7-6 and TRBJ2-2, the complete variable domain reads GAGVSQSPRYKVTKRGQDVALRCDPISGHVSLYWYRQALGQGPEFLTYFNYEAQQDKSGLPNDRFSAERPEGSISTLTIQRTEQRDSAMYRCASSLETGTNTGELFFGEGSRLTVL.

The gene calls are TRBV6-6 and TRBJ1-4, with a possible D match to TRBD1 (6 bases). The germline V and J ends were trimmed by 6 bases and 3 bases, with 14 bases remaining between them. The V gene's germline CDR1 is MNHNY and CDR2 SVGAGI (reference sequence). CDR3 length: 15 residues. DNA of the CDR3: TGTGCCAGCAGGTTACAGGGCGCAGCTAATGAAAAACTGTTTTTT. It specifies CASRLQGAANEKLFF.

The J gene is TRBJ2-6, the V gene TRBV28; TRBD1 might be the D (6 bases). Germline CDR1 MDHEN, CDR2 SYDVKM. This CDR3 is built from 16 residues. In nucleotides, the CDR3 is TGTGCGGTTCAGGGGCCCCTCAGAGCCGGGGCCAACGTCCTGACTTTC. This codes for CAVQGPLRAGANVLTF.

V usage is TRBV18 and J usage is TRBJ1-1, with 12 bases matching TRBD1. Germline V gene lookup returns CDR1 KGHSH and CDR2 LQKENI. The CDR3 has 16 amino acids. The V segment lost 3 bases and the J segment 4 bases; nucleotides outside the gene matches: 6. The chain's CDR3 is CASSPLRDRGPTEAFF. As DNA, the CDR3 is TGTGCCAGCTCACCCCTCCGGGACAGGGGGCCCACTGAAGCTTTCTTT.

This chain uses TRBV3-1 (or the pseudogene TRBV3-2) with TRBJ2-7; tentatively, D is TRBD2 (6 bases). Germline-derived CDR1 and CDR2 are LGHDT and YNNKEL (reference sequence). The CDR3 is 13 residues long. Trimming removed 4 bases at V and 3 bases at J, with 10 bases between. Here the CDR3 reads CASSRRENYEQYF. CDR3 DNA sequence: TGTGCCAGCAGCCGGAGGGAGAACTACGAGCAGTACTTC.